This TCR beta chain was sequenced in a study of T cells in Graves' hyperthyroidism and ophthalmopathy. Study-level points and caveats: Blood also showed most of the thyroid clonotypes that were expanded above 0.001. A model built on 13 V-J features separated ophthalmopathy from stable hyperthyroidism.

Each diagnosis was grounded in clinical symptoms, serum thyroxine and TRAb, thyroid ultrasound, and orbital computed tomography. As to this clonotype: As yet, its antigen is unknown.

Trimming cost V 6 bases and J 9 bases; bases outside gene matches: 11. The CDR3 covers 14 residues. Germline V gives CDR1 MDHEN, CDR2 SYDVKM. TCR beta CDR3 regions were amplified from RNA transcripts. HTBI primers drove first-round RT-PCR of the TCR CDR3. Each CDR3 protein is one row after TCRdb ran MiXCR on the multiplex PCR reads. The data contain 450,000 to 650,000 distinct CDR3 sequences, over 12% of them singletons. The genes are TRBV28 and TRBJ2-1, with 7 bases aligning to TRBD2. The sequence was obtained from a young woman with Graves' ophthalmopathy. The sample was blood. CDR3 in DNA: TGTGCCAGCAGCCAACTAGCGATAGCGGGTGAGCAGTTCTTC. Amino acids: CASSQLAIAGEQFF.